This T cell receptor (beta chain) derives from a study of T-cell memory formation after mild COVID-19. Sample barcodes and UMIs were carried by the TCR alpha and TCR beta cDNA libraries that 5'RACE generated with constant-segment primers. TCRdb re-called the 5' RACE reads with MiXCR, one entry per CDR3 protein. The sample yields fewer than 250,000 distinct CDR3 sequences, 27% seen once. The J segment lost 0 bases and the V segment lost 8 bases, leaving 17 bases of the junction unmatched. The CDR3 spans 19 residues. Sequenced: PBMCs or a T cell subset sorted from them (not recorded which). This receptor was identified in an adult woman who had mild COVID-19 (a few samples of this study predate the infection). Cell type and time point are not known. This sequence joins TRBV12-3 or TRBV12-4 and TRBJ1-1, with 11 bases aligning to TRBD1. This CDR3 is CASLWGWTGGAGMNTEAFF. The CDR3 nucleotides read TGTGCCAGCCTATGGGGATGGACAGGGGGCGCAGGAATGAACACTGAAGCTTTCTTT.